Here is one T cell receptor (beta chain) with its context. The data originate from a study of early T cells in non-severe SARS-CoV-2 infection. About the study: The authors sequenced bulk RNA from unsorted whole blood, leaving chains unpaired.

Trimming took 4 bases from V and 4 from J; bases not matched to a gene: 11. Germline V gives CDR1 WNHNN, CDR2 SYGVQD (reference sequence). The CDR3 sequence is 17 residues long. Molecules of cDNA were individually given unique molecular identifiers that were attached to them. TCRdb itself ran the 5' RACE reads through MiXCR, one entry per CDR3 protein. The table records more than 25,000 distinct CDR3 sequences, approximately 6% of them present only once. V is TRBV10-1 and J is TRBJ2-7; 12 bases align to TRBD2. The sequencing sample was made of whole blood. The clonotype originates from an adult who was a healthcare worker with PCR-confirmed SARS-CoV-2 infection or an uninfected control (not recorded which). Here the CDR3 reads CASSGSSGGAPTYEQYF. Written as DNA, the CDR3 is TGCGCCAGCAGTGGTTCTAGCGGGGGGGCACCGACGTACGAGCAGTACTTC.